This T cell receptor beta chain was sequenced in a study of T cells in tuberculosis. Assay used: immunoSEQ multiplex PCR; TCRdb lists only in-frame clones, some missing. The data show 40,000 to 45,000 clones, with around 94% seen just once and around 1.9% held by the top ten. The CDR3 runs to 15 residues. The germline gives CDR1 SGHDN, CDR2 FVKESK. J lost 4 bases, V lost 4 bases, and 4 bases had no gene match. This clonotype originated in a donor aged 10 to 29 with latent tuberculosis or without tuberculosis infection. Some clones in this sample may be carry-over from other donors' samples. Sample: PBMCs. This rearrangement joins TRBV14 to TRBJ2-1; 10 nucleotides match TRBD1. As DNA, the CDR3 is TGTGCCAGCAGCCGAGGGACAGGGGTATACAATGAGCAGTTCTTC. Translation gives CASSRGTGVYNEQFF.